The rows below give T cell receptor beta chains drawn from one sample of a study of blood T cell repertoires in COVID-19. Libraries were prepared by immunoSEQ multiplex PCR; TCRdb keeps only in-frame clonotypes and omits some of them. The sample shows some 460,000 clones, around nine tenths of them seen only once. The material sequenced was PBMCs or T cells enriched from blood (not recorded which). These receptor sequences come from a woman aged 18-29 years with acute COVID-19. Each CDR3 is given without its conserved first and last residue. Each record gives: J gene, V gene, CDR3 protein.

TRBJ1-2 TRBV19 ASSGGTGGYT
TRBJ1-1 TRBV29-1 SVATGGTEAF
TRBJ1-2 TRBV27 ASSLTGGNYGYT
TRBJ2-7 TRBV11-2 ASSSPSGGAGEQY
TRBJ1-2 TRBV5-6 ASSAGNYGYT
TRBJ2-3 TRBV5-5 ASSFKLAGDTDTQY
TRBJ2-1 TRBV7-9 ASSATSGGFDEQF
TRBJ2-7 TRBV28 ASSHSSYEQY
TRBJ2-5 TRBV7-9 ASRSHDRVQETQY
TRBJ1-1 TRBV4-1 ASSPTGQNTEAF
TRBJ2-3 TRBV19 ASSPGLHTQY
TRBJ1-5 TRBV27 ASSLEGKSNQPQH
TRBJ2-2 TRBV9 ASSAQVNPGELF
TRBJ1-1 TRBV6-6 ASSHNPETGAEAF
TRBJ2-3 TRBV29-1 SGTESTDTQY
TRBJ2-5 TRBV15 ATSRGEDRSETQY
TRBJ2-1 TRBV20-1 SASGQGASYNEQF
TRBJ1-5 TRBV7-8 ASSFSSNQPQH
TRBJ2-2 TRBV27 ASSSFPSGQGGELF
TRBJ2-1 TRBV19 ASEDSISYNEQF
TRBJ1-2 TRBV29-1 SVGGTGDGYT
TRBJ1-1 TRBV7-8 ASSLDRGSYNEAF
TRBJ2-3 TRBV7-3 ASSSAGGPTDTQY